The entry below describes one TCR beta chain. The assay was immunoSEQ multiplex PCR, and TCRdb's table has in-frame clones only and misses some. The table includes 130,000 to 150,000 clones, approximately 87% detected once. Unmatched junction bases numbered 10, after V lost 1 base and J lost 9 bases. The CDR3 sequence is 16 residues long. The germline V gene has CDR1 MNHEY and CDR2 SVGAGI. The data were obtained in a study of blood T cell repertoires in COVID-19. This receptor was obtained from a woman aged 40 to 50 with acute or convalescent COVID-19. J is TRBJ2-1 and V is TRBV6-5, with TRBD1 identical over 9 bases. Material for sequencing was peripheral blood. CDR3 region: CASSYFTGTGIREQFF. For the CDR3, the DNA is TGTGCCAGCAGTTACTTCACCGGGACAGGGATCCGTGAGCAGTTCTTC.